Shown below are 29 T cell receptor beta chains from a single sample sequenced in a study of control samples from healthy donors and cancer patients. Repertoires were generated with immunoSEQ multiplex PCR, while TCRdb's copy carries only in-frame clones and drops some. The table records under 450,000 clones, 75% to 95% of them present only once. The specimen was PBMCs. These receptors were taken from a man aged 40-55 years with head and neck cancer.

The genes are TRBV3-1 (or the pseudogene TRBV3-2) and TRBJ2-7; D ambiguous. Germline V gene sequence: CDR1 LGHDT, CDR2 YNNKEL (reference sequence). The ends were cut back, 4 bases at V and 0 bases at J, with 7 bases in the middle. The CDR3 has 13 residues. CDR3 in amino acids: CASSLLSSYEQYF. DNA of the CDR3: TGTGCCAGCAGCCTATTAAGCTCCTACGAGCAGTACTTC.

The DNA of the CDR3 is TGTGCCAGCAGCTCAGATTCCTCTGAAGCTTTCTTT. Translating gives CASSSDSSEAFF. The V call is TRBV11-3, the J call TRBJ1-1; D unresolved. The length of the CDR3 is 12 residues. The V gene lost 4 bases and the J gene lost 6 bases, with 9 bases spanning the gap. Germline CDR1 is SGHNT and CDR2 is YENEEA.

The chain recombines TRBV28 with TRBJ2-1; D is ambiguous. CDR3 size: 12 residues. Germline V gene sequence: CDR1 MDHEN, CDR2 SYDVKM. Trimming pared 2 bases from V and 9 bases from J, leaving 8 bases between. CDR3: CASSLIPGEQFF. CDR3 bases: TGTGCCAGCAGTTTAATCCCAGGTGAGCAGTTCTTC.

This clone has a handful of counts. The gene calls are TRBV24-1 and TRBJ1-4; D gene uncertain. From germline, CDR1 is KGHDR and CDR2 SFDVKD. Trimming took 5 bases from V and 7 from J, leaving 19 bases between them. The CDR3 extends over 16 amino acids. This chain's CDR3 is CATSGFLIGPSEKLFF. The CDR3 DNA follows: TGTGCCACCAGTGGTTTCTTAATTGGGCCTTCTGAAAAACTGTTTTTT.

The chain recombines TRBV6-5 with TRBJ1-5; 7 positions match TRBD1. J was trimmed by 1 base and V by 6 bases; bases with no gene match: 6. Germline CDR1 and CDR2: MNHEY and SVGAGI. This CDR3 has 15 residues. The CDR3: CASRGGGASNQPQHF. The CDR3 DNA reads TGTGCCAGCAGGGGAGGGGGCGCGAGCAATCAGCCCCAGCATTTT.

This chain connects TRBV30 to TRBJ1-5; tentatively, D is TRBD1 (6 bases). The germline gives CDR1 GTSNPN, CDR2 SVGIG (reference sequence). The CDR3 runs 14 residues. V lost 5 bases and J lost 3, with 14 bases in between. Written as DNA, the CDR3 is TGTGCCTGGGCGACGGGGGCAGCCAATCAGCCCCAGCATTTT. Translating gives CAWATGAANQPQHF.

The CDR3 sequence is CASSFFHGQGARETQYF. CDR3 coding DNA: TGTGCCAGCAGTTTCTTCCATGGACAGGGGGCGAGGGAGACCCAGTACTTC. The chain employs TRBV28 and TRBJ2-5, with 11 nucleotides matching TRBD1. V gave up 3 bases and J gave up 5 bases; unmatched junction bases: 11. This CDR3 spans 17 amino acids. The germline gives CDR1 MDHEN, CDR2 SYDVKM.

V is TRBV9 and J is TRBJ1-5; D is uncertain. Trimming took 3 bases from V and 0 from J, leaving 7 bases between them. Germline loops: CDR1 SGDLS, CDR2 YYNGEE. This CDR3 has 14 amino acids. The CDR3 nucleotides read TGTGCCAGCAGCGCTGACAATAGCAATCAGCCCCAGCATTTT. As protein: CASSADNSNQPQHF.

The chain combines TRBV11-2 with TRBJ2-7, with D unclear. The germline CDR1 and CDR2 sequences are SGHAT and FQNNGV. V lost 4 bases, J lost 5 bases, and 15 bases lay in between. The CDR3 contains 14 residues. The CDR3 DNA sequence: TGTGCCAGCAGCTCTCCTAGAGGTGGAAACGAGCAGTACTTC. Its translation: CASSSPRGGNEQYF.

CDR3 coding DNA: TGCGCCAGCAGTGAGGGGGGGATAGCGGGGGGGCCCTCCTACGAGCAGTACTTC. Translated, it gives CASSEGGIAGGPSYEQYF. The chain joins TRBV10-2 to TRBJ2-7; 11 bases are shared with TRBD2. Per germline, CDR1 WSHSY and CDR2 SAAADI. The CDR3 is made up of 18 amino acids. Trimming took 2 bases from V and 0 from J; bases not matched to a gene: 9.

J is TRBJ2-5 and V is TRBV5-4; 8 bases match TRBD2. V dropped 2 bases and J dropped 5; count of bases not matched to a gene: 8. CDR3 size: 15 residues. Germline loops: CDR1 SGHNT, CDR2 YYREEE (reference sequence). The CDR3 coding sequence is TGTGCCAGCAGCTTCGGTATAGCGGGACCGGAGACCCAGTACTTC. This sequence encodes CASSFGIAGPETQYF.

The chain employs TRBV21-1 and TRBJ1-4. TRBV21-1 counts as a pseudogene. The CDR3 runs to 15 residues. CDR3 loop: CASSTLRSSNEKLFF. The CDR3 region has the DNA TGTGCCAGCAGCACTCTAAGGTCCAGTAATGAAAAACTGTTTTTT.

Here the CDR3 reads CASSIKENTEAFF. As DNA, the CDR3 is TGTGCCAGTAGTATTAAGGAAAACACTGAAGCTTTCTTT. The genes are TRBV19 and TRBJ1-1; D call uncertain. This CDR3 has 13 amino acids. Per germline, CDR1 LNHDA and CDR2 SQIVND (reference sequence). V lost 3 bases to trimming and J lost 2 bases, with 7 bases between them.

The chain uses TRBV19 and TRBJ1-1, with D perhaps matching TRBD1 (5 bases). Germline loops: CDR1 LNHDA, CDR2 SQIVND (reference sequence). The CDR3 totals 17 residues. Trimming removed 3 bases from V and 3 bases from J, with 20 bases in between. Here the CDR3 reads CASSIILRGSRDTEAFF. CDR3 coding DNA: TGTGCCAGTAGTATTATATTACGGGGGAGTAGGGACACTGAAGCTTTCTTT.

V gene TRBV5-1 combines with J gene TRBJ2-7, with no clear D. The CDR3 consists of 13 residues. The germline CDR1 and CDR2 sequences are SGHRS and YFSETQ. The V end was cut by 2 bases, the J end by 1 base, with 7 bases between. CDR3 DNA sequence: TGCGCCAGCAGCTTCGCAGTATCCTACGAGCAGTACTTC. This translates into CASSFAVSYEQYF.

The V gene is TRBV10-3, the J gene TRBJ1-2, with D unresolved. Trimming pared 3 bases from V and 2 bases from J, leaving 7 bases between. The germline gives CDR1 ENHRY, CDR2 SYGVKD. The CDR3 runs to 13 residues. The CDR3 coding sequence is TGTGCCATCAGTGAAAGAGAGAACTATGGCTACACCTTC. It specifies CAISERENYGYTF.

The chain uses TRBV27 and TRBJ2-5, with D perhaps assigned TRBD1 or TRBD2 (6 bases each). CDR1 and CDR2 (germline): MNHEY, SMNVEV (reference sequence). CDR3 length equals 14 residues. The V end was cut by 6 bases, the J end by 5 bases, with 16 bases between. The CDR3 loop reads CASRAARGEETQYF. CDR3 sequence (DNA): TGTGCCAGCAGAGCCGCGAGGGGGGAGGAGACCCAGTACTTC.

V usage is TRBV5-6 and J usage is TRBJ1-2; possible D gene TRBD1, 5 bases. Germline-derived CDR1 and CDR2 are SGHDT and YYEEEE. The V gene lost 1 base and the J gene lost 4 bases, with 11 bases spanning the gap. The CDR3 contains 14 residues. This CDR3 is CASSLFGDPYGYTF. Written as DNA, the CDR3 is TGTGCCAGCAGCTTGTTCGGGGACCCCTATGGCTACACCTTC.

The V call is TRBV18, the J call TRBJ1-2; TRBD1 agrees at 11 bases. Losses at the gene ends were 0 bases for V and 7 bases for J; bases not matched to a gene: 7. Germline CDR1 KGHSH, CDR2 LQKENI. This CDR3 has 16 amino acids. The CDR3 DNA reads as TGTGCCAGCTCACCACCTCGGGACAGGGGGTTTAGTGGCTACACCTTC. Amino acids: CASSPPRDRGFSGYTF. Looking up the rest from reference TRBV18 and TRBJ1-2 gives the full variable domain: NAGVMQNPRHLVRRRGQEARLRCSPMKGHSHVYWYRQLPEEGLKFMVYLQKENIIDESGMPKERFSAEFPKEGPSILRIQQVVRGDSAAYFCASSPPRDRGFSGYTFGSGTRLTVV.

The chain combines TRBV19 with TRBJ1-4, with 9 bases aligning to TRBD1. Germline V gene sequence: CDR1 LNHDA, CDR2 SQIVND (reference sequence). Trimming cost V 9 bases and J 0 bases; bases outside gene matches: 8. This CDR3 spans 16 amino acids. As DNA, the CDR3 is TGTGCCAGCCAAAATCGACAGGGGGCAACTAATGAAAAACTGTTTTTT. Its translation is CASQNRQGATNEKLFF.

CDR3 DNA sequence: TGTGCCAGCAGCCACAGGGAGTCGGACTACGAGCAGTACTTC. This codes for CASSHRESDYEQYF. This sequence joins TRBV13 and TRBJ2-7; possibly TRBD1 for D (6 bases). Germline V gene lookup returns CDR1 PRHDT and CDR2 FYEKMQ (reference sequence). The V and J ends lost 5 bases and 3 bases respectively, with 14 bases between them. This CDR3 is 14 amino acids long.

The rearrangement joins TRBV27 to TRBJ2-5; 10 nucleotides match TRBD2. The CDR3 consists of 14 residues. The trim removed 3 bases at V and 6 bases at J, leaving 4 bases unmatched. Germline values: CDR1 MNHEY, CDR2 SMNVEV (reference sequence). The CDR3 coding sequence is TGTGCCAGCAGTTTTCTAGCGGGAGTACAGACCCAGTACTTC. Protein: CASSFLAGVQTQYF.

This chain joins TRBV5-8 and TRBJ1-5; D gene uncertain. V lost 0 bases to trimming and J lost 6 bases, with 7 bases between them. There are 13 residues in the CDR3. Per germline, CDR1 SGHTS and CDR2 YDEGEE. The chain's CDR3 is CASSLARGQPQHF. The CDR3 DNA follows: TGTGCCAGCAGCTTGGCCCGGGGTCAGCCCCAGCATTTT.

Remarks on this clone: At one of its ends the junction is not consistent with the germline gene, which may arise from a read error. V and J are TRBV20-1 and TRBJ1-4, with D maybe TRBD1 (6 bases). The germline V gene has CDR1 DFQATT and CDR2 SNEGSKA (reference sequence). The CDR3 loop spans 10 amino acids. Written as DNA, the CDR3 is TGCAGTGCCTTCCGGGACACGGTAATTTTT. Translated: CSAFRDTVIF.

The V gene is TRBV19, the J gene TRBJ2-2, with 8 bases lining up with TRBD1. Germline V gene lookup returns CDR1 LNHDA and CDR2 SQIVND (reference sequence). CDR3 length: 15 residues. The V and J ends lost 4 bases and 1 base, in that order; junction bases with no gene match: 2. CDR3 nucleotide sequence: TGTGCCAGTAGTAGAGGACAGGGGAACACCGGGGAGCTGTTTTTT. It translates to CASSRGQGNTGELFF.

This chain joins TRBV28 and TRBJ2-6; D unresolved. The CDR3 runs to 15 residues. The V end lost 10 bases, the J end lost 3 bases, and 16 bases lay between the germline ends. Germline assignment: CDR1 MDHEN and CDR2 SYDVKM. The CDR3 DNA sequence: TGTGCCACCCGATTTTCCAGGATTGGGGCCAACGTCCTGACTTTC. Translating it yields CATRFSRIGANVLTF.

The sample holds many counts of this clone. The CDR3 DNA reads TGTGCCAGCAGCCTTATTGGGGAGGGAGGGCCCGACGAGCAGTACTTC. Its translation: CASSLIGEGGPDEQYF. The J gene is TRBJ2-7, the V gene TRBV7-9; TRBD2 agrees at 7 bases. Germline lookup yields CDR1 SEHNR and CDR2 FQNEAQ (reference sequence). Trimming took 5 bases from V and 5 from J; bases not matched to a gene: 15. The CDR3 loop spans 16 amino acids.

The chain joins TRBV4-2 to TRBJ2-2, with 7 positions matching TRBD1. The CDR3 length is 15 residues. J was trimmed by 6 bases and V by 1 base; bases with no gene match: 5. Germline lookup yields CDR1 LGHNA and CDR2 YNFKEQ. CDR3 region: CASSQGIGQAGELFF. In DNA form, the CDR3 reads TGTGCCAGCAGCCAAGGAATAGGACAGGCCGGGGAGCTGTTTTTT.

The chain links TRBV27 to TRBJ2-5; D unclear. The CDR3 totals 14 residues. The V end lost 5 bases, the J end lost 5 bases, and 15 bases lay between the germline ends. In germline, CDR1 is MNHEY, CDR2 SMNVEV (reference sequence). CDR3 in amino acids: CASSPTLQKETQYF. CDR3 nucleotide sequence: TGTGCCAGCAGTCCTACCCTTCAAAAGGAGACCCAGTACTTC.